This is a list of T cell receptor beta chains from one sample in a study of early T cells in non-severe SARS-CoV-2 infection. MiXCR, applied by TCRdb to the 5' RACE reads, yields one record per CDR3 protein. The table has roughly 46,000 distinct CDR3 sequences, about a tenth seen once. The sequencing used whole blood, collected at baseline. These receptor sequences come from an adult who was a healthcare worker with PCR-confirmed SARS-CoV-2 infection or an uninfected control (not recorded which). CDR3s include the opening cysteine and the closing phenylalanine or tryptophan. D genes are given only for firm matches. Clone sizes are given selectively: once, few, many, or a class where the clone is expanded.

j_call: TRBJ2-5
d_call: TRBD2
clone_size: few
v_call: TRBV30
cdr3_length: 13
cdr3_aa: CASASGGQETQYF
cdr3_nt: TGTGCATCGGCTAGCGGGGGACAAGAGACCCAGTACTTC

j_call: TRBJ1-1
d_call: .
clone_size: many
v_call: TRBV4-3
cdr3_length: 16
cdr3_aa: CASSQDVPGANTEAFF
cdr3_nt: TGCGCCAGCAGCCAAGACGTCCCGGGGGCGAACACTGAAGCTTTCTTT

j_call: TRBJ2-1
d_call: TRBD2
clone_size: .
v_call: TRBV29-1
cdr3_length: 12
cdr3_aa: CSVLAGSGEQFF
cdr3_nt: TGCAGCGTTCTAGCGGGTTCGGGTGAGCAGTTCTTC

j_call: TRBJ1-5
d_call: .
clone_size: once
v_call: TRBV19
cdr3_length: 17
cdr3_aa: CASSTTSGDAGNQPQHF
cdr3_nt: TGTGCCAGTAGTACTACGTCGGGGGATGCGGGCAATCAGCCCCAGCATTTT

j_call: TRBJ1-2
d_call: .
clone_size: many
v_call: TRBV5-6
cdr3_length: 14
cdr3_aa: CASSLVGTNYGYTF
cdr3_nt: TGTGCCAGCAGCTTGGTTGGGACTAACTATGGCTACACCTTC

j_call: TRBJ1-4
d_call: .
clone_size: .
v_call: TRBV12-3/TRBV12-4
cdr3_length: 14
cdr3_aa: CASTGPGVYEKLFF
cdr3_nt: TGTGCCAGCACCGGACCAGGGGTGTATGAAAAACTGTTTTTT

j_call: TRBJ2-7
d_call: .
clone_size: .
v_call: TRBV18
cdr3_length: 13
cdr3_aa: CASSLTPSYEQYF
cdr3_nt: TGTGCCAGCTCACTCACCCCGTCATACGAGCAGTACTTC

j_call: TRBJ1-5
d_call: TRBD1
clone_size: many
v_call: TRBV20-1
cdr3_length: 18
cdr3_aa: CSARDGGGRGRYNQPQHF
cdr3_nt: TGCAGTGCTAGAGACGGAGGAGGCAGGGGGCGATACAATCAGCCCCAGCATTTT

j_call: TRBJ2-7
d_call: TRBD2
clone_size: medium-sized
v_call: TRBV20-1
cdr3_length: 13
cdr3_aa: CSSTSGRAYEQYF
cdr3_nt: TGCAGTTCGACTAGCGGGAGGGCCTACGAGCAGTACTTC

j_call: TRBJ2-4
d_call: TRBD1
clone_size: few
v_call: TRBV19
cdr3_length: 20
cdr3_aa: CASSLSSGTAGYLAKNIQYF
cdr3_nt: TGTGCCAGTAGTCTCTCTAGTGGGACAGCCGGCTATTTAGCCAAAAACATTCAGTACTTC

j_call: TRBJ2-5
d_call: .
clone_size: .
v_call: TRBV18
cdr3_length: 13
cdr3_aa: CASSPQYQETQYF
cdr3_nt: TGTGCCAGCTCACCTCAGTACCAAGAGACCCAGTACTTC

j_call: TRBJ2-1
d_call: TRBD2
clone_size: .
v_call: TRBV29-1
cdr3_length: 13
cdr3_aa: CSVDGREMDEQFF
cdr3_nt: TGCAGCGTTGACGGGCGGGAGATGGATGAGCAGTTCTTC

j_call: TRBJ2-1
d_call: TRBD2
clone_size: .
v_call: TRBV7-9
cdr3_length: 16
cdr3_aa: CASSPRGPSGYNEQFF
cdr3_nt: TGTGCCAGCAGCCCTCGTGGGCCTAGCGGATACAATGAGCAGTTCTTC

j_call: TRBJ2-7
d_call: TRBD1
clone_size: many
v_call: TRBV9
cdr3_length: 18
cdr3_aa: CASSSRPGGQGNSYEQYF
cdr3_nt: TGTGCCAGCAGCTCCCGCCCTGGGGGACAGGGAAACTCCTACGAGCAGTACTTC

j_call: TRBJ2-3
d_call: TRBD2
clone_size: many
v_call: TRBV5-6
cdr3_length: 16
cdr3_aa: CASSTSSGASTDTQYF
cdr3_nt: TGTGCCAGCAGCACTTCTAGCGGTGCCAGCACAGATACGCAGTATTTT

j_call: TRBJ1-4
d_call: .
clone_size: few
v_call: TRBV1
cdr3_length: 15
cdr3_aa: CTSSLPRQYYEKLFF
cdr3_nt: TGCACCAGCAGCCTTCCCAGACAGTACTATGAAAAACTGTTTTTT

j_call: TRBJ2-3
d_call: TRBD2
clone_size: many
v_call: TRBV11-2
cdr3_length: 18
cdr3_aa: CASSLFGASGSFTDTQYF
cdr3_nt: TGTGCCAGCAGCTTATTCGGGGCTAGCGGGAGCTTCACAGATACGCAGTATTTT

j_call: TRBJ2-2
d_call: .
clone_size: .
v_call: TRBV6-2/TRBV6-3
cdr3_length: 13
cdr3_aa: CASSYTDTGELFF
cdr3_nt: TGTGCCAGCAGTTACACTGACACCGGGGAGCTGTTTTTT

j_call: TRBJ2-3
d_call: .
clone_size: .
v_call: TRBV12-3/TRBV12-4
cdr3_length: 14
cdr3_aa: CASSLGRSTDTQYF
cdr3_nt: TGTGCCAGCAGTTTAGGCAGGAGCACAGATACGCAGTATTTT

j_call: TRBJ2-7
d_call: TRBD1
clone_size: once
v_call: TRBV27
cdr3_length: 15
cdr3_aa: CASRDRGSGPYEQYF
cdr3_nt: TGTGCCAGCAGGGACAGGGGTTCGGGACCCTACGAGCAGTACTTC

j_call: TRBJ2-7
d_call: TRBD1
clone_size: .
v_call: TRBV4-1
cdr3_length: 17
cdr3_aa: CASSQDRAQGPFHEQYF
cdr3_nt: TGCGCCAGCAGCCAAGATCGGGCACAGGGGCCTTTCCACGAGCAGTACTTC

j_call: TRBJ1-6
d_call: .
clone_size: few
v_call: TRBV3-1
cdr3_length: 14
cdr3_aa: CASSHSGGFSPLHF
cdr3_nt: TGTGCCAGCAGCCATTCTGGGGGGTTTTCACCCCTCCACTTT

j_call: TRBJ1-1
d_call: .
clone_size: .
v_call: TRBV9
cdr3_length: 13
cdr3_aa: CASSVDKGAEAFF
cdr3_nt: TGTGCCAGCAGCGTAGATAAGGGGGCTGAAGCTTTCTTT

j_call: TRBJ1-1
d_call: .
clone_size: many
v_call: TRBV7-9
cdr3_length: 14
cdr3_aa: CASSLTGLNTEAFF
cdr3_nt: TGTGCCAGCAGCTTAACCGGACTGAACACTGAAGCTTTCTTT

j_call: TRBJ2-1
d_call: .
clone_size: few
v_call: TRBV7-2
cdr3_length: 14
cdr3_aa: CASSLYLGVDEQFF
cdr3_nt: TGTGCCAGCAGCTTATACCTAGGGGTCGATGAGCAGTTCTTC

j_call: TRBJ2-1
d_call: .
clone_size: .
v_call: TRBV5-1
cdr3_length: 16
cdr3_aa: CASSFEFDTPYNEQFF
cdr3_nt: TGCGCCAGCAGCTTTGAGTTCGACACCCCCTACAATGAGCAGTTCTTC

j_call: TRBJ2-1
d_call: TRBD1
clone_size: .
v_call: TRBV2
cdr3_length: 14
cdr3_aa: CASRGGQGYNEQFF
cdr3_nt: TGTGCCAGCAGGGGGGGACAGGGGTACAATGAGCAGTTCTTC

j_call: TRBJ2-5
d_call: TRBD2
clone_size: many
v_call: TRBV7-2
cdr3_length: 15
cdr3_aa: CASSSQRGGGETQYF
cdr3_nt: TGTGCCAGCAGCTCACAGCGGGGGGGTGGAGAGACCCAGTACTTC

j_call: TRBJ2-3
d_call: .
clone_size: many
v_call: TRBV3-1
cdr3_length: 13
cdr3_aa: CASSRRGGNTQYF
cdr3_nt: TGTGCCAGCAGCCGCCGTGGCGGGAATACGCAGTATTTT

j_call: TRBJ1-1
d_call: TRBD1
clone_size: .
v_call: TRBV18
cdr3_length: 13
cdr3_aa: CASSATGQTEAFF
cdr3_nt: TGTGCCAGCTCAGCGACAGGGCAGACTGAAGCTTTCTTT

j_call: TRBJ2-3
d_call: .
clone_size: many
v_call: TRBV6-2/TRBV6-3
cdr3_length: 14
cdr3_aa: CASRKESVQDTQYF
cdr3_nt: TGTGCCAGCAGGAAGGAGTCCGTTCAAGATACGCAGTATTTT

j_call: TRBJ2-1
d_call: .
clone_size: few
v_call: TRBV5-5
cdr3_length: 13
cdr3_aa: CASSLERHNEQFF
cdr3_nt: TGTGCCAGCAGCTTGGAACGGCACAATGAGCAGTTCTTC

j_call: TRBJ2-2
d_call: .
clone_size: many
v_call: TRBV15
cdr3_length: 16
cdr3_aa: CATSSRVGLNTGELFF
cdr3_nt: TGTGCCACCAGCAGTAGGGTTGGTTTGAACACCGGGGAGCTGTTTTTT

j_call: TRBJ2-2
d_call: .
clone_size: .
v_call: TRBV2
cdr3_length: 17
cdr3_aa: CASSGLKGLQNTGELFF
cdr3_nt: TGTGCCAGCAGTGGCCTTAAGGGACTCCAAAACACCGGGGAGCTGTTTTTT

j_call: TRBJ2-7
d_call: TRBD1
clone_size: .
v_call: TRBV4-1
cdr3_length: 13
cdr3_aa: CASSGTGSYEQYF
cdr3_nt: TGCGCCAGCAGCGGGACAGGGTCCTACGAGCAGTACTTC

j_call: TRBJ2-7
d_call: .
clone_size: few
v_call: TRBV20-1
cdr3_length: 17
cdr3_aa: CSARAMGTKISAYEQYF
cdr3_nt: TGCAGTGCTAGGGCCATGGGGACAAAAATTTCCGCATACGAGCAGTACTTC

j_call: TRBJ1-2
d_call: TRBD1
clone_size: few
v_call: TRBV18
cdr3_length: 14
cdr3_aa: CASSPGTDLYGYTF
cdr3_nt: TGTGCCAGCTCACCAGGGACAGACCTCTATGGCTACACCTTC

j_call: TRBJ2-7
d_call: TRBD2
clone_size: .
v_call: TRBV27
cdr3_length: 16
cdr3_aa: CASSLGAGSLADEQYF
cdr3_nt: TGTGCCAGCAGTTTAGGGGCAGGTTCTCTAGCGGACGAGCAGTACTTC

j_call: TRBJ2-2
d_call: .
clone_size: many
v_call: TRBV28
cdr3_length: 15
cdr3_aa: CASSLGGTNTGELFF
cdr3_nt: TGTGCCAGCAGTTTGGGCGGAACGAACACCGGGGAGCTGTTTTTT

j_call: TRBJ1-1
d_call: .
clone_size: .
v_call: TRBV3-1
cdr3_length: 13
cdr3_aa: CASSHGEGTEAFF
cdr3_nt: TGTGCCAGCAGCCATGGGGAGGGCACTGAAGCTTTCTTT

j_call: TRBJ2-7
d_call: TRBD1
clone_size: many
v_call: TRBV10-3
cdr3_length: 14
cdr3_aa: CAIRGSDRPYEQYF
cdr3_nt: TGTGCCATCAGAGGTTCGGACAGGCCTTACGAGCAGTACTTC

j_call: TRBJ2-2
d_call: .
clone_size: many
v_call: TRBV28
cdr3_length: 17
cdr3_aa: CASRGEHQRIVAGELFF
cdr3_nt: TGTGCCAGCAGGGGGGAACACCAAAGAATAGTTGCCGGGGAGCTGTTTTTT

j_call: TRBJ1-6
d_call: .
clone_size: .
v_call: TRBV20-1
cdr3_length: 13
cdr3_aa: CSASPDYNSPLHF
cdr3_nt: TGCAGTGCTAGCCCGGATTATAATTCACCCCTCCACTTT

j_call: TRBJ2-2
d_call: .
clone_size: many
v_call: TRBV11-2
cdr3_length: 15
cdr3_aa: CASSPIRRSTGELFF
cdr3_nt: TGTGCCAGCAGTCCCATTCGGCGTAGCACCGGGGAGCTGTTTTTT

j_call: TRBJ1-2
d_call: .
clone_size: many
v_call: TRBV7-9
cdr3_length: 12
cdr3_aa: CASRDKLYGYTF
cdr3_nt: TGTGCCAGCAGGGACAAGCTCTATGGCTACACCTTC

j_call: TRBJ2-4
d_call: .
clone_size: medium-sized
v_call: TRBV6-2/TRBV6-3
cdr3_length: 15
cdr3_aa: CASTTQEIAKNIQYF
cdr3_nt: TGTGCCAGCACCACACAGGAAATAGCCAAAAACATTCAGTACTTC

j_call: TRBJ2-2
d_call: TRBD2
clone_size: many
v_call: TRBV6-2/TRBV6-3
cdr3_length: 15
cdr3_aa: CASSTSGLAGGRLFF
cdr3_nt: TGTGCCAGCAGCACATCGGGACTAGCGGGGGGAAGGCTGTTTTTT

j_call: TRBJ2-3
d_call: .
clone_size: many
v_call: TRBV7-9
cdr3_length: 12
cdr3_aa: CASNEQSYTQYF
cdr3_nt: TGTGCCAGCAACGAACAGTCATATACGCAGTATTTT

j_call: TRBJ2-3
d_call: TRBD2
clone_size: many
v_call: TRBV5-5
cdr3_length: 16
cdr3_aa: CASSAILAGATDTQYF
cdr3_nt: TGTGCCAGCAGCGCGATACTAGCGGGGGCCACAGATACGCAGTATTTT

j_call: TRBJ2-7
d_call: .
clone_size: .
v_call: TRBV10-3
cdr3_length: 13
cdr3_aa: CAISSAFSYEQYF
cdr3_nt: TGTGCCATCAGCTCAGCCTTCTCCTACGAGCAGTACTTC